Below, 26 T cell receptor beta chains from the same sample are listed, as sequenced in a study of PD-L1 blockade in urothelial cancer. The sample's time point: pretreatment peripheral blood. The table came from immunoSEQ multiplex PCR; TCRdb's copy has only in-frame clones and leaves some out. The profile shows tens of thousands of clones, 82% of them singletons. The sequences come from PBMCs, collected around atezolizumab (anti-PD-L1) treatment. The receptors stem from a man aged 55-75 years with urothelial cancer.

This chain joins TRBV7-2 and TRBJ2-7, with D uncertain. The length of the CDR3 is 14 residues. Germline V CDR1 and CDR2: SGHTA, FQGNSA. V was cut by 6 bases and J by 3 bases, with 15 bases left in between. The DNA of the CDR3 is TGTGCCAGCAGTAATGGGCAGACCAGCTACGAGCAGTACTTC. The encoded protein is CASSNGQTSYEQYF.

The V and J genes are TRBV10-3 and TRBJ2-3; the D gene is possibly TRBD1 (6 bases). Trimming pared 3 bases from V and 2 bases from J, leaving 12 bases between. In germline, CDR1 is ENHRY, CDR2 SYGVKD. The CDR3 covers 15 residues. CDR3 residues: CAISERTAPTDTQYF. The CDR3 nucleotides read TGTGCCATCAGTGAAAGGACAGCCCCCACAGATACGCAGTATTTT.

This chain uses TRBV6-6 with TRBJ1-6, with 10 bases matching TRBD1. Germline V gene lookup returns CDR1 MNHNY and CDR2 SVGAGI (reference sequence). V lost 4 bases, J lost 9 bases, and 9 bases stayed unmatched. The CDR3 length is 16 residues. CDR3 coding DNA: TGTGCCAGCAGTTCAGGACAGGGGGGACTCGGTTCACCCCTCCACTTT. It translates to CASSSGQGGLGSPLHF.

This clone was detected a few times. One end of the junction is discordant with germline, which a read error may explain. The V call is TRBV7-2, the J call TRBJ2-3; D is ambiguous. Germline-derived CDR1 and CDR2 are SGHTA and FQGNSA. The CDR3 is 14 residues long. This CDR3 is CASSLLTSRDTQYF. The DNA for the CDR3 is TGTGCCAGCAGCCTCCTGACAAGCAGAGATACGCAGTATTTT.

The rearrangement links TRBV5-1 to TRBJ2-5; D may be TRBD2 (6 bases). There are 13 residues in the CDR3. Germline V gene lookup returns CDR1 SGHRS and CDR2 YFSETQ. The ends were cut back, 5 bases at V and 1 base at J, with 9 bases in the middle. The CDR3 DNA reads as TGCGCCAGCAGTTCGGGGGTCCAAGAGACCCAGTACTTC. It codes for CASSSGVQETQYF. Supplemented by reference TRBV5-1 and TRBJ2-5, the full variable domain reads KAGVTQTPRYLIKTRGQQVTLSCSPISGHRSVSWYQQTPGQGLQFLFEYFSETQRNKGNFPGRFSGRQFSNSRSEMNVSTLELGDSALYLCASSSGVQETQYFGPGTRLLVL.

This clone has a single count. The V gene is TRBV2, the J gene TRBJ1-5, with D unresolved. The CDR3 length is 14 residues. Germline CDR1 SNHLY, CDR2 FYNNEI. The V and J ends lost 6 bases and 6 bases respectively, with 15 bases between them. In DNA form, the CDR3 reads TGTGCCAGCAGGGCCCCCACCAATCGTCAGCCCCAGCATTTT. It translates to CASRAPTNRQPQHF.

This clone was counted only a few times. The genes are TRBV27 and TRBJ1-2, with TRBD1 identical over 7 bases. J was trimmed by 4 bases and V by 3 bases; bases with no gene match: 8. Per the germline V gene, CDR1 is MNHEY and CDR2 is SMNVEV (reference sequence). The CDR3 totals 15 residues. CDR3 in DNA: TGTGCCAGCAGTTTGACGACAGGGAACCCCTATGGCTACACCTTC. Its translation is CASSLTTGNPYGYTF.

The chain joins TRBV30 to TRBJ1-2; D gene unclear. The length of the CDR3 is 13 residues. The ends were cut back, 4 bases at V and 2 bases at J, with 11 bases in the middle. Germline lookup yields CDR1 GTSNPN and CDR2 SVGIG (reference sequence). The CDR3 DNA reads TGTGCCTGGACGGGGTCGTCCAACTATGGCTACACCTTC. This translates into CAWTGSSNYGYTF.

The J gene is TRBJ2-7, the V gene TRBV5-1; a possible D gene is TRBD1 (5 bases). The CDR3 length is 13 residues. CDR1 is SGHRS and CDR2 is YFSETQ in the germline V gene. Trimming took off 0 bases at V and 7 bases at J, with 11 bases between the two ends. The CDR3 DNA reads TGCGCCAGCAGCTTGGCCTTATCAGGGGAGCAGTACTTC. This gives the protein CASSLALSGEQYF. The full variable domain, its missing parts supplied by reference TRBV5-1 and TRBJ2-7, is KAGVTQTPRYLIKTRGQQVTLSCSPISGHRSVSWYQQTPGQGLQFLFEYFSETQRNKGNFPGRFSGRQFSNSRSEMNVSTLELGDSALYLCASSLALSGEQYFGPGTRLTVT.

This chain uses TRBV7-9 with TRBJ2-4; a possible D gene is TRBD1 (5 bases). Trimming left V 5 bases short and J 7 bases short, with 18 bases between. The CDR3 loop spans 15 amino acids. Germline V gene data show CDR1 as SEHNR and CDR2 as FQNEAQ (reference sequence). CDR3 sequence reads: CASSLFVGQVNIQYF. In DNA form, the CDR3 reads TGTGCCAGCAGCCTTTTCGTGGGGCAGGTCAACATTCAGTACTTC.

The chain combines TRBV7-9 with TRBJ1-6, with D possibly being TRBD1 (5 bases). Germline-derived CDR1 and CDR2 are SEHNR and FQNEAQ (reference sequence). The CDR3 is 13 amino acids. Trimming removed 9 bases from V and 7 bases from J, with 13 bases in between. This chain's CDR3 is CARAGGENSPLHF. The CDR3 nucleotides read TGTGCCAGGGCGGGGGGGGAAAATTCACCCCTCCACTTT.

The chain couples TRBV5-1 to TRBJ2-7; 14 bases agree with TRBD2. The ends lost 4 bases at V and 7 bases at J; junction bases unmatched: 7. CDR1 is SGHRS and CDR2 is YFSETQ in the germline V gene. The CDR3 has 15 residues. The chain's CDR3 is CASSPTSGGEGEQYF. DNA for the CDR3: TGCGCCAGCAGCCCGACTAGCGGGGGGGAGGGGGAGCAGTACTTC. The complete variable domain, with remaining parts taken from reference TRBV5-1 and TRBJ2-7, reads KAGVTQTPRYLIKTRGQQVTLSCSPISGHRSVSWYQQTPGQGLQFLFEYFSETQRNKGNFPGRFSGRQFSNSRSEMNVSTLELGDSALYLCASSPTSGGEGEQYFGPGTRLTVT.

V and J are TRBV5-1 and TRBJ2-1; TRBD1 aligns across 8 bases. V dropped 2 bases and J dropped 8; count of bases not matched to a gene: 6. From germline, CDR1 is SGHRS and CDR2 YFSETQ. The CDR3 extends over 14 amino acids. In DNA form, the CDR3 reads TGCGCCAGCAGCTTAGGACAGGGAGGCGATGAGCAGTTCTTC. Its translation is CASSLGQGGDEQFF.

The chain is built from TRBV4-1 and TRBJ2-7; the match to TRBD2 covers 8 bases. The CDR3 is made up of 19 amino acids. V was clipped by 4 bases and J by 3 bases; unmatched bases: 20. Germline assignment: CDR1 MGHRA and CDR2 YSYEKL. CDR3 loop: CASSPFNGLAVDQHYEQYF. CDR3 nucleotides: TGCGCCAGCAGCCCTTTTAACGGACTAGCAGTGGATCAGCACTACGAGCAGTACTTC.

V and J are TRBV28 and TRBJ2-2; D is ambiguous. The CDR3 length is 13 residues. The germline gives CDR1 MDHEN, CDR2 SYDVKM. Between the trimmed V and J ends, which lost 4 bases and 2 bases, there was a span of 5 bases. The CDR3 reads CASSSLNTGELFF. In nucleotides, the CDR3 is TGTGCCAGCAGTTCACTAAACACCGGGGAGCTGTTTTTT.

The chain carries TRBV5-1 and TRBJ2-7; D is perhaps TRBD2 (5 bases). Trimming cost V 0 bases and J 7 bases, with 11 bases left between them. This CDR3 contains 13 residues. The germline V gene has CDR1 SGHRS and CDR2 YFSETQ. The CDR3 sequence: CASSLEAGFEQYF. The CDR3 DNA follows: TGCGCCAGCAGCTTGGAGGCGGGTTTTGAGCAGTACTTC.

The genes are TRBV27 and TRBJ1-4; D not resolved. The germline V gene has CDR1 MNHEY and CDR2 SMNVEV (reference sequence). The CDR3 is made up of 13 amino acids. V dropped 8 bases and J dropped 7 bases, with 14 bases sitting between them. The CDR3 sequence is CASRRNEGEKLFF. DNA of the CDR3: TGTGCCAGCCGGAGGAATGAGGGTGAAAAACTGTTTTTT.

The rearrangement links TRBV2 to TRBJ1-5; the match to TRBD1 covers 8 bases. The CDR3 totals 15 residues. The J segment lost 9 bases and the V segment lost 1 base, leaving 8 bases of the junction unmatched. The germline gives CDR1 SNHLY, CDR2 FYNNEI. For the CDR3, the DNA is TGTGCCAGCAGTGAAGGTACAGGGGGTGTAGGGCCCCAGCATTTT. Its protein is CASSEGTGGVGPQHF.

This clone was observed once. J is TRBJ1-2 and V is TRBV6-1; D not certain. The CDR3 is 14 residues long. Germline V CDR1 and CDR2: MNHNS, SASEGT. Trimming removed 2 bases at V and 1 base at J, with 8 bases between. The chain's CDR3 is CASSELSVNYGYTF. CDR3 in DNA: TGTGCCAGCAGTGAACTCTCAGTTAACTATGGCTACACCTTC.

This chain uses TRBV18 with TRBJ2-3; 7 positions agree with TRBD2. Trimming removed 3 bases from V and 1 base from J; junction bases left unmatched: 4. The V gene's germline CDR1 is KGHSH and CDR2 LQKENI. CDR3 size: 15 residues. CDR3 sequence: CASSPGGVGTDTQYF. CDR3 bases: TGTGCCAGCTCACCGGGAGGGGTGGGCACAGATACGCAGTATTTT. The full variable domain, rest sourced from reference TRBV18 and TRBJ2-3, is NAGVMQNPRHLVRRRGQEARLRCSPMKGHSHVYWYRQLPEEGLKFMVYLQKENIIDESGMPKERFSAEFPKEGPSILRIQQVVRGDSAAYFCASSPGGVGTDTQYFGPGTRLTVL.

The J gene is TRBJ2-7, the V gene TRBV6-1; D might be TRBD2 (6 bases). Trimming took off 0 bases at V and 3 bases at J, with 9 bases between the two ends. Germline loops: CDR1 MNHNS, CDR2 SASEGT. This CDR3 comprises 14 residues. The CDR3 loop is CASSEAGGSYEQYF. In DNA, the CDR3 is TGTGCCAGCAGTGAAGCGGGGGGAAGCTACGAGCAGTACTTC.

The CDR3 DNA reads TGTGCCATCAGTGATAGGACAGGGGTGGACGAGCAGTACTTC. Encoded protein: CAISDRTGVDEQYF. V gene TRBV10-3 combines with J gene TRBJ2-7; 9 bases align to TRBD1. Germline-derived CDR1 and CDR2 are ENHRY and SYGVKD. The V gene end was trimmed by 3 bases and the J gene end by 5 bases; junction bases not matched to a gene: 5. The CDR3 spans 14 residues.

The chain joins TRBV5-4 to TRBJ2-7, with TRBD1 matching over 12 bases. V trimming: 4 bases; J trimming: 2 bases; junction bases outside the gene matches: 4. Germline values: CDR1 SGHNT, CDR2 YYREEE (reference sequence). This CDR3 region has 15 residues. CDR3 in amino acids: CASSEGTGGTYEQYF. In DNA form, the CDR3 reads TGTGCCAGCAGCGAAGGGACAGGGGGCACCTACGAGCAGTACTTC. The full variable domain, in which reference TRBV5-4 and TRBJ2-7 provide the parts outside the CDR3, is ETGVTQSPTHLIKTRGQQVTLRCSSQSGHNTVSWYQQALGQGPQFIFQYYREEENGRGNFPPRFSGLQFPNYSSELNVNALELDDSALYLCASSEGTGGTYEQYFGPGTRLTVT.

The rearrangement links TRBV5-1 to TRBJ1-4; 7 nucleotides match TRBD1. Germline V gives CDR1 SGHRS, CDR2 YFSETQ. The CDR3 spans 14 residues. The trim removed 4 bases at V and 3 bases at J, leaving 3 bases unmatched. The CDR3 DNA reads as TGCGCCAGCAGCCGTACAGGGGCTAATGAAAAACTGTTTTTT. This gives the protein CASSRTGANEKLFF.

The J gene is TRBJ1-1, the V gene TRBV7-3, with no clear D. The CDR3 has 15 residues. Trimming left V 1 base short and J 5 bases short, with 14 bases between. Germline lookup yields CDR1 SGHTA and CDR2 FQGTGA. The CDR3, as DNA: TGTGCCAGCAGCTTAAACCCAGCGGCGGGGACTGAAGCTTTCTTT. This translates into CASSLNPAAGTEAFF.

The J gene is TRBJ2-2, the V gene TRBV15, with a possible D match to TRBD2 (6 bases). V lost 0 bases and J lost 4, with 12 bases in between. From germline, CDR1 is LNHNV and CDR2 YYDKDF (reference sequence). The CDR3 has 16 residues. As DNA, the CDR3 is TGTGCCACCAGCAGAGATGGTAGCGGATCCACCGGGGAGCTGTTTTTT. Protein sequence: CATSRDGSGSTGELFF. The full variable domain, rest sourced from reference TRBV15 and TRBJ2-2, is DAMVIQNPRYQVTQFGKPVTLSCSQTLNHNVMYWYQQKSSQAPKLLFHYYDKDFNNEADTPDNFQSRRPNTSFCFLDIRSPGLGDTAMYLCATSRDGSGSTGELFFGEGSRLTVL.